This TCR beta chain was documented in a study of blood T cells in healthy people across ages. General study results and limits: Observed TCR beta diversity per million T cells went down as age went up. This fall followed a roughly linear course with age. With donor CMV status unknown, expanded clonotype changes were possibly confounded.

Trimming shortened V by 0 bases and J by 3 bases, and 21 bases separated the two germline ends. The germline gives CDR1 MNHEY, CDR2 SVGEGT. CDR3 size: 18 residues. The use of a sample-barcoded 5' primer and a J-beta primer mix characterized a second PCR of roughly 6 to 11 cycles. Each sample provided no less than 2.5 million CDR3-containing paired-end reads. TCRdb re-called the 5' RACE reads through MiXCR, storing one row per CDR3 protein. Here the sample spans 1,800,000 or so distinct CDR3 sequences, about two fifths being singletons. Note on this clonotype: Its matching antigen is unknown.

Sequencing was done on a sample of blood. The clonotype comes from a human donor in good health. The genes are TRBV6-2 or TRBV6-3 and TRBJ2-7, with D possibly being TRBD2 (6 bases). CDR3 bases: TGTGCCAGCAGTTACTCGGTTCCGGGACTCCCACAAGACTACGAGCAGTACTTC. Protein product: CASSYSVPGLPQDYEQYF.